This T cell receptor beta chain was recorded in a study of blood T cell repertoires in COVID-19. About the research overall: Sample material is recorded as cDNA or gDNA derived from T cells, B-cell-depleted T cells, or PBMCs.

The cohort comprised adults aged about 18 to 90 years residing in about 25 US areas. Researchers sorted participants into cohorts using their self-reported clinical history. Trimming took 6 bases from V and 5 from J; bases not matched to a gene: 14. Per the germline V gene, CDR1 is MNHEY and CDR2 is SMNVEV (reference sequence). CDR3 length: 17 residues. As originally analysed: Amplification from reference gene primers served as the basis for estimated nucleated cell counts. Some clones are missing from TCRdb's copy, which holds only in-frame ones; the method was immunoSEQ multiplex PCR. V and J calls and clone size are given by that table; D and trimming were obtained from the DNA. The sample contains a few hundred thousand clones, 88% of which appear only once.

The rearrangement uses TRBV27 and TRBJ2-2; 8 positions agree with TRBD2. The TCR was taken from a woman in her 30s who had recovered from COVID-19. The sequenced material came from PBMCs or T cells enriched from blood (not recorded which). CDR3 residues: CASSSGLVARRTGELFF. Here the CDR3 DNA reads TGTGCCAGCAGCTCGGGACTAGTCGCTCGTCGAACCGGGGAGCTGTTTTTT.